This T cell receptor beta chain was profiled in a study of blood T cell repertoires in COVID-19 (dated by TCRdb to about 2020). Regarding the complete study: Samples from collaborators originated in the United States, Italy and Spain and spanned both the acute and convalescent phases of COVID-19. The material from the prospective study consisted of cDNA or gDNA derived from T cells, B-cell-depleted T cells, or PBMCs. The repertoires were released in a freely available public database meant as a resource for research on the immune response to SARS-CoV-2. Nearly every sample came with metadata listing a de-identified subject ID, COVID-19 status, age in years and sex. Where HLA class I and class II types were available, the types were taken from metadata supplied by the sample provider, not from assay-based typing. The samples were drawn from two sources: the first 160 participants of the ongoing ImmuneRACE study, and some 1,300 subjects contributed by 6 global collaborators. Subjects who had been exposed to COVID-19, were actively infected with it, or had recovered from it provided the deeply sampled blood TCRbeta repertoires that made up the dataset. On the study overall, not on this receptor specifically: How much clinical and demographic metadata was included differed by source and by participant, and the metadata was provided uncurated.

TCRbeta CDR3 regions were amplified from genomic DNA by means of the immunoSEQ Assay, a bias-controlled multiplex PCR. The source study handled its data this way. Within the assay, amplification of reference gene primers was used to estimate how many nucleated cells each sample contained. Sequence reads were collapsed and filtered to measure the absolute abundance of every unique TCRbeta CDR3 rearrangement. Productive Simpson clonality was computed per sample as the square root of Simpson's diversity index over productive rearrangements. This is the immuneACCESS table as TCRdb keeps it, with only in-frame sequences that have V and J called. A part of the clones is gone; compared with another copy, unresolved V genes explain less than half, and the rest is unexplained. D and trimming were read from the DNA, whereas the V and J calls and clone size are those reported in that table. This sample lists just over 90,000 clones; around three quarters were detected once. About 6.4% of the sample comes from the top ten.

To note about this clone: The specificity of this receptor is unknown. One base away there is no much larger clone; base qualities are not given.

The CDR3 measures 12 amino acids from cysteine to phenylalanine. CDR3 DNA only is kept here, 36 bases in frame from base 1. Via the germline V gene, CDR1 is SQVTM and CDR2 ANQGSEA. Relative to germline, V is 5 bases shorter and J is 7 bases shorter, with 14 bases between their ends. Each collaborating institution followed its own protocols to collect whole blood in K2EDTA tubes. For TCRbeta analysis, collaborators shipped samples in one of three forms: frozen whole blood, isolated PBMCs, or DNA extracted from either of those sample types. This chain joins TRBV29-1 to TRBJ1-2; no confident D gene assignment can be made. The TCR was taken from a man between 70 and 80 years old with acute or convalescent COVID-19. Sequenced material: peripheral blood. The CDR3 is CSVQRDSGGYTF. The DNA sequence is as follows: TGCAGCGTTCAGCGGGATTCCGGTGGCTACACCTTC.